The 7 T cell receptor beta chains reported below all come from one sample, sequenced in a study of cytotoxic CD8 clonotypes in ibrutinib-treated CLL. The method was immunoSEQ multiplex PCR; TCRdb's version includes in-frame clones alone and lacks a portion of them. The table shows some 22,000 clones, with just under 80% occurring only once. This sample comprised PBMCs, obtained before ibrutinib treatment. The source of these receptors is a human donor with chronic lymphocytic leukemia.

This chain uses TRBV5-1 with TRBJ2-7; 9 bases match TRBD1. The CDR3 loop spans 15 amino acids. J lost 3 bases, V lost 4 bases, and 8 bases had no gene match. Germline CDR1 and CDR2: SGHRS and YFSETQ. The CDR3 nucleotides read TGCGCCAGCAGCAGGGGACAGGGTAATAACTACGAGCAGTACTTC. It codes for CASSRGQGNNYEQYF.

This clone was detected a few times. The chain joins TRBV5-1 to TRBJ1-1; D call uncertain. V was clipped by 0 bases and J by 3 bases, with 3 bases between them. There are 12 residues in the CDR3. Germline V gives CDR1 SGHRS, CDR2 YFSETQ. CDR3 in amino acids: CASSLGDTEAFF. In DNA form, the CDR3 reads TGCGCCAGCAGCTTGGGGGACACTGAAGCTTTCTTT.

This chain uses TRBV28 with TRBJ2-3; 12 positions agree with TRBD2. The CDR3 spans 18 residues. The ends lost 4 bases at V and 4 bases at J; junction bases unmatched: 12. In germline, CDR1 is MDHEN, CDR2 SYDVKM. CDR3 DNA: TGTGCCAGCAGTTACCTTTTTCTAGCGGGAGGGAGGGCAGATACGCAGTATTTT. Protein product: CASSYLFLAGGRADTQYF. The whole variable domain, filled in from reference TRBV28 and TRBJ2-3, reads DVKVTQSSRYLVKRTGEKVFLECVQDMDHENMFWYRQDPGLGLRLIYFSYDVKMKEKGDIPEGYSVSREKKERFSLILESASTNQTSMYLCASSYLFLAGGRADTQYFGPGTRLTVL.

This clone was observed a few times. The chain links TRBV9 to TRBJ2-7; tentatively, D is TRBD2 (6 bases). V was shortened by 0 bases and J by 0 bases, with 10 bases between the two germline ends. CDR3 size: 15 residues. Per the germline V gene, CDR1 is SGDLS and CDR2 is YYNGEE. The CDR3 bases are TGTGCCAGCAGCGTAGGGGCGGGACGCTCCTACGAGCAGTACTTC. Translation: CASSVGAGRSYEQYF.

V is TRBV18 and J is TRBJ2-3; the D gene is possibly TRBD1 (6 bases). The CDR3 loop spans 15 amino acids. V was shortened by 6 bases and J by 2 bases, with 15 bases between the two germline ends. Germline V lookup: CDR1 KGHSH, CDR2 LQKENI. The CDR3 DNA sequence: TGTGCCAGCTCCCCGAAGACAGGATTCACAGATACGCAGTATTTT. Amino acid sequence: CASSPKTGFTDTQYF. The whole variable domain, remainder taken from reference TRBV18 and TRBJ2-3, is NAGVMQNPRHLVRRRGQEARLRCSPMKGHSHVYWYRQLPEEGLKFMVYLQKENIIDESGMPKERFSAEFPKEGPSILRIQQVVRGDSAAYFCASSPKTGFTDTQYFGPGTRLTVL.

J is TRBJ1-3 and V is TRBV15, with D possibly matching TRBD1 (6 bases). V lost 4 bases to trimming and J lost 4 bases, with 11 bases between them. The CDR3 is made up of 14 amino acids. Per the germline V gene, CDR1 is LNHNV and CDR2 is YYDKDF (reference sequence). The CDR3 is CATSNRVTGNTIYF. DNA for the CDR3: TGTGCCACCAGCAACAGGGTAACGGGAAACACCATATATTTT.

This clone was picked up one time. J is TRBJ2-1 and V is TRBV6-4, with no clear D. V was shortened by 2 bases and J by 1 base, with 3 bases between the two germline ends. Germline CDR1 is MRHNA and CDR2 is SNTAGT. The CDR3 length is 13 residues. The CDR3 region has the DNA TGTGCCAGCAGTGACAAATCCTACAATGAGCAGTTCTTC. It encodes CASSDKSYNEQFF.